These 22 T cell receptor beta chains share one sample of origin, sequenced in a study of T cell responses to AZD1222 COVID-19 vaccine. Assay: immunoSEQ multiplex PCR; the TCRdb copy retains only in-frame clones and omits some. The sample carries about 110,000 clones, about 80% recorded once. Sequences were derived from peripheral blood, sampled on day 0 of AZD1222 vaccination. These receptor sequences come from an adult in good health.

J is TRBJ1-6 and V is TRBV5-1, with TRBD1 matching 9 bases. Germline CDR1 SGHRS, CDR2 YFSETQ. V was clipped by 4 bases and J by 9 bases; unmatched bases: 5. This CDR3 has 14 residues. The CDR3 bases are TGCGCCAGCAGCATTGGACAGGGGAGTTCACCCCTCCACTTT. Translation: CASSIGQGSSPLHF.

This chain joins TRBV7-2 and TRBJ1-3, with 9 bases lining up with TRBD1. Germline V gene data show CDR1 as SGHTA and CDR2 as FQGNSA. The ends lost 3 bases at V and 4 bases at J; junction bases unmatched: 4. This CDR3 has 15 amino acids. The CDR3 nucleotides read TGTGCCAGCAGCTTCTGGGACAGGGCCGGAAACACCATATATTTT. This codes for CASSFWDRAGNTIYF.

The rearrangement uses TRBV7-9 and TRBJ2-2; D gene ambiguous. CDR3 length: 17 residues. Germline CDR1 reads SEHNR; CDR2 reads FQNEAQ (reference sequence). V lost 7 bases and J lost 7, with 25 bases in between. Here the CDR3 DNA reads TGTGCCAGCAAAACGCCTGTTGGACGGAGAATCGGCGGGGAGCTGTTTTTT. Protein sequence: CASKTPVGRRIGGELFF.

The rearrangement links TRBV6-5 to TRBJ1-1; D might be TRBD1 (6 bases). The CDR3 runs 15 residues. CDR1 and CDR2 (germline): MNHEY, SVGAGI. V lost 7 bases and J lost 0, with 15 bases in between. CDR3 sequence reads: CASKRHREMNTEAFF. CDR3 DNA: TGTGCCAGCAAACGTCACAGGGAAATGAACACTGAAGCTTTCTTT.

The chain employs TRBV7-2 and TRBJ2-1, with 9 nucleotides matching TRBD1. The length of the CDR3 is 14 residues. Germline CDR1 SGHTA, CDR2 FQGNSA. The V gene end was trimmed by 6 bases and the J gene end by 6 bases; junction bases not matched to a gene: 6. This CDR3 reads CASRPPGQGNEQFF. CDR3 nucleotides: TGTGCCAGCAGACCACCGGGACAGGGCAATGAGCAGTTCTTC.

The rearrangement uses TRBV19 and TRBJ1-3; the D gene is possibly TRBD1 (6 bases). This CDR3 is built from 14 residues. Deletions cut 7 bases from V and 0 bases from J, with 10 bases between. Looked up from germline, CDR1 is LNHDA and CDR2 is SQIVND (reference sequence). The chain's CDR3 is CASTRGGSGNTIYF. The CDR3 nucleotides are TGTGCCAGTACCAGGGGAGGCTCTGGAAACACCATATATTTT.

The rearrangement links TRBV23-1 to TRBJ2-2, with a tentative D call TRBD2 (8 bases). TRBV23-1 is reported as an ORF; its role is uncertain. The CDR3 contains 17 residues. Trimming stripped 0 bases from V and 7 bases from J, with 18 bases between. The CDR3 region is CASSQSRGREDLGELFF. CDR3 coding DNA: TGCGCCAGCAGTCAATCGAGGGGGCGGGAGGATCTCGGGGAGCTGTTTTTT.

The rearrangement links TRBV29-1 to TRBJ1-1; D is uncertain. The germline V and J ends were trimmed by 1 base and 0 bases, with 6 bases remaining between them. This CDR3 comprises 13 residues. Germline V lookup: CDR1 SQVTM, CDR2 ANQGSEA. CDR3 protein: CSVEAAVNTEAFF. The CDR3 bases are TGCAGCGTTGAAGCGGCGGTGAACACTGAAGCTTTCTTT.

The chain uses TRBV7-9 and TRBJ1-5, with D uncertain. V was pared by 6 bases and J by 0 bases, with 12 bases between. There are 15 residues in the CDR3. Germline V gene sequence: CDR1 SEHNR, CDR2 FQNEAQ (reference sequence). The CDR3 region has the DNA TGTGCCAGCAGTTCAGGACCGAGTAGCAATCAGCCCCAGCATTTT. The encoded protein is CASSSGPSSNQPQHF.

CDR3 amino acids: CSVELGARAEAFF. CDR3 DNA: TGCAGCGTTGAATTGGGGGCGCGGGCTGAAGCTTTCTTT. The V call is TRBV29-1, the J call TRBJ1-1, with a possible D match to TRBD1 (6 bases). Germline loops: CDR1 SQVTM, CDR2 ANQGSEA. The CDR3 extends over 13 amino acids. The ends were cut back, 2 bases at V and 6 bases at J, with 13 bases in the middle.

The rearrangement links TRBV5-1 to TRBJ1-2; TRBD1 aligns across 12 bases. The CDR3 has 16 amino acids. CDR1 and CDR2 from the germline V gene are SGHRS and YFSETQ. Trimming cost V 4 bases and J 1 base; bases outside gene matches: 5. The CDR3 bases are TGCGCCAGCAGCGCCGGGACAGGGGGCTTTAACTATGGCTACACCTTC. It yields the protein CASSAGTGGFNYGYTF.

The V gene is TRBV11-1, the J gene TRBJ2-5, with 9 bases matching TRBD1. CDR1 is SGHAT and CDR2 is FQDESV in the germline V gene (reference sequence). J gave up 5 bases and V 4 bases, and 5 bases lay outside the gene matches. The CDR3 runs to 14 residues. In DNA form, the CDR3 reads TGTGCCAGCAGCTCACAGGGGGCCGCGGAGACCCAGTACTTC. Its translation: CASSSQGAAETQYF.

The chain is built from TRBV9 and TRBJ1-2; 8 bases line up with TRBD1. Germline trimming cut 5 bases from V and 4 bases from J; bases unmatched to any gene: 7. Germline V lookup: CDR1 SGDLS, CDR2 YYNGEE. CDR3 size: 14 residues. CDR3 residues: CASSGRQGTYGYTF. The CDR3 DNA is TGTGCCAGCAGTGGGAGACAGGGGACCTATGGCTACACCTTC.

The rearrangement links TRBV6-1 to TRBJ1-6; D is perhaps TRBD1 (5 bases). CDR1 MNHNS and CDR2 SASEGT come from the germline V gene. Between the trimmed V and J ends, which lost 3 bases and 4 bases, there was a span of 13 bases. The CDR3 is 16 residues long. CDR3 nucleotides: TGTGCCAGCAGTGAGGTCCCAGGGTATTATAATTCACCCCTCCACTTT. This codes for CASSEVPGYYNSPLHF.

This clone was seen more than once but under ten times. V gene TRBV9 combines with J gene TRBJ2-2, with D perhaps matching TRBD1 (6 bases). CDR3 length equals 16 residues. V was trimmed by 4 bases and J by 4 bases, leaving 17 bases between them. Per the germline V gene, CDR1 is SGDLS and CDR2 is YYNGEE. CDR3 protein: CASSTYKQGVTGELFF. CDR3 DNA: TGTGCCAGCAGCACATATAAACAGGGAGTCACCGGGGAGCTGTTTTTT. Together with reference TRBV9 and TRBJ2-2, the CDR3 gives the full variable domain: DSGVTQTPKHLITATGQRVTLRCSPRSGDLSVYWYQQSLDQGLQFLIQYYNGEERAKGNILERFSAQQFPDLHSELNLSSLELGDSALYFCASSTYKQGVTGELFFGEGSRLTVL.

This sequence joins TRBV6-5 and TRBJ1-4; D not certain. V was shortened by 5 bases and J by 4 bases, with 8 bases between the two germline ends. CDR3 length: 13 residues. Looked up from germline, CDR1 is MNHEY and CDR2 is SVGAGI. CDR3 in DNA: TGTGCCAGCAGTAGGGCTGGTAATGAAAAACTGTTTTTT. Protein product: CASSRAGNEKLFF.

The rearrangement joins TRBV3-1 (or the pseudogene TRBV3-2) to TRBJ2-1; unclear D gene. This CDR3 is 14 amino acids long. Germline V gives CDR1 LGHDT, CDR2 YNNKEL (reference sequence). With 2 bases removed from V and 4 bases from J, the gap between germline ends came to 9 bases. The CDR3 sequence: CASSQPGLYNEQFF. The CDR3 nucleotides read TGTGCCAGCAGCCAACCCGGATTATACAATGAGCAGTTCTTC.

Concerning this clone: One end of the junction varies from germline; a read error may be responsible. This chain uses TRBV12-3 or TRBV12-4 with TRBJ1-1; 8 positions agree with TRBD1. This CDR3 is 11 amino acids long. The CDR3 coding sequence is TGTGCCAGCAGTTTAGGGCAGGGGGCAAGCTTT. Its translation is CASSLGQGASF.

V is TRBV2 and J is TRBJ2-5; a weak D match, TRBD1 (6 bases). V dropped 3 bases and J dropped 5 bases, with 13 bases sitting between them. CDR1 and CDR2 (germline): SNHLY, FYNNEI. The CDR3 extends over 14 amino acids. This CDR3 is CASSERQRGETQYF. CDR3 nucleotides: TGTGCCAGCAGTGAGAGACAGAGGGGGGAGACCCAGTACTTC.

This clone is a singleton in its sample. The rearrangement joins TRBV28 to TRBJ2-7, with a tentative D call TRBD2 (6 bases). Germline values: CDR1 MDHEN, CDR2 SYDVKM. The CDR3 runs 14 residues. With 3 bases removed from V and 5 bases from J, the gap between germline ends came to 14 bases. The CDR3 DNA reads TGTGCCAGCAGTTTTAGGGCGGACTACCACGAGCAGTACTTC. Its protein is CASSFRADYHEQYF.

CDR3 residues: CASRRSNTIYF. The CDR3 nucleotides are TGTGCCAGCCGCCGTTCGAACACCATATATTTT. The genes are TRBV12-3 or TRBV12-4 and TRBJ1-3; no clear D. Trimming removed 8 bases at V and 7 bases at J, with 9 bases between. This CDR3 is 11 amino acids long.

The CDR3 DNA follows: TGTGCCAGCAATACGGGTAGGCCCACTGAAGCTTTCTTT. This codes for CASNTGRPTEAFF. V is TRBV12-3 or TRBV12-4 and J is TRBJ1-1, with D uncertain. The CDR3 loop spans 13 amino acids. Trimming took off 7 bases at V and 4 bases at J, with 13 bases between the two ends.